Listed below are T cell receptor beta chains from one sample, sequenced in a study of blood T cells in healthy people across ages. TCRdb fed the 5' RACE reads into MiXCR, producing one record per CDR3 protein. The repertoire has fewer than 2 million distinct CDR3 sequences, approximately 40% of them found once; the top ten carry roughly 23%. Sample: blood. These receptor sequences come from a human donor in good health. CDR3s include the opening cysteine and the closing phenylalanine or tryptophan. D genes are given only for firm matches. For some rows the clone size is stated as once, few or many, or as a class when expanded; others skip it.

clone_size,v_call,j_call,d_call,cdr3_aa,cdr3_nt
NA,TRBV2,TRBJ2-7,NA,CASRPASQGYEQYF,TGTGCCAGCAGGCCCGCGTCTCAGGGCTACGAGCAGTACTTC
NA,TRBV3-1,TRBJ1-1,NA,CASSQRNGNTEAFF,TGTGCCAGCAGCCAACGAAACGGGAACACTGAAGCTTTCTTT
NA,TRBV10-3,TRBJ2-1,TRBD1,CATSTGVILMSEQFF,TGTGCCACCAGCACAGGGGTTATATTAATGAGTGAGCAGTTCTTC
NA,TRBV5-1,TRBJ2-7,NA,CASSTGSLSSYEQYF,TGCGCCAGCAGCACCGGAAGCCTCAGCTCCTACGAGCAGTACTTC
NA,TRBV5-1,TRBJ2-5,TRBD2,CASSLGPSGGLQETQYF,TGCGCCAGCAGCTTGGGCCCTAGCGGGGGGTTGCAAGAGACCCAGTACTTC
few,TRBV20-1,TRBJ2-7,NA,CSASQGTEQYF,TGCAGTGCTTCTCAGGGGACTGAGCAGTACTTC
NA,TRBV6-6,TRBJ2-7,TRBD1,CASSWGQGLHEQYF,TGTGCCAGCAGCTGGGGACAGGGTCTCCACGAGCAGTACTTC
many,TRBV12-3/TRBV12-4,TRBJ2-7,TRBD1,CASSWDRSYEQYF,TGTGCCAGCAGCTGGGACAGGAGCTACGAGCAGTACTTC
few,TRBV12-5,TRBJ2-7,TRBD1,CASGFSRQGESFYEQYF,TGTGCTAGTGGTTTTTCGCGACAGGGCGAATCCTTTTACGAGCAGTACTTC
few,TRBV7-9,TRBJ1-2,TRBD1,CASSKGGTGAHYGYTF,TGTGCCAGCAGCAAAGGGGGGACAGGCGCTCACTATGGCTACACCTTC
few,TRBV11-2,TRBJ2-3,TRBD2,CASSYTSGGYTQYF,TGTGCCAGCAGCTACACTAGCGGGGGATATACGCAGTATTTT
NA,TRBV7-9,TRBJ1-1,NA,CASSFERGETFF,TGTGCCAGCAGCTTCGAGAGGGGAGAAACTTTCTTT
NA,TRBV6-6,TRBJ1-2,TRBD1,CASSGQGAGGYTF,TGTGCCAGCAGTGGACAGGGCGCAGGGGGCTACACCTTC